Following are 15 T cell receptor beta chains from one sample sequenced in a study of T-cell reconstitution after alpha-beta-depleted transplantation in children. This sample's TCRbeta library carried unique molecular identifier barcodes. TCRdb redid the calling of the PCR reads with MiXCR, one entry per CDR3 protein. The sample carries hundreds of thousands of distinct CDR3 sequences, roughly 23% recorded once. The sequencing used PBMCs, mostly from graft donor cells, collected 360 days after TCRalphabeta/CD19-depleted stem cell transplant. These receptors were collected from a boy in the first two years of life who had a stem cell transplant for acute myeloid leukemia, so the T cells may come from the graft donor.

This clonotype was seen more than once but under ten times. V and J are TRBV7-8 and TRBJ2-7, with a tentative D call TRBD2 (6 bases). Looked up from germline, CDR1 is SGHVS and CDR2 is FQNEAQ. Trimming shortened V by 1 base and J by 5 bases, and 15 bases separated the two germline ends. This CDR3 spans 15 amino acids. The CDR3 DNA reads as TGTGCCAGCAGCTTAGGTGGTGCGGGGACGGACGAGCAGTACTTC. Translation: CASSLGGAGTDEQYF.

This clonotype has at least ten counts. The V call is TRBV7-6, the J call TRBJ1-6, with 10 bases aligning to TRBD1. With 1 base clipped from V and 9 bases from J, the junction kept 12 bases outside the gene matches. Germline lookup yields CDR1 SGHVS and CDR2 FNYEAQ. The CDR3 covers 18 residues. CDR3 in amino acids: CASSLEQIGQGVSSPLHF. CDR3 bases: TGTGCCAGCAGCTTAGAACAAATTGGACAGGGGGTATCTTCACCCCTCCACTTT.

The genes are TRBV20-1 and TRBJ2-5; perhaps TRBD1 as D (5 bases). Per germline, CDR1 DFQATT and CDR2 SNEGSKA (reference sequence). The CDR3 runs to 12 residues. Trimming shortened V by 4 bases and J by 5 bases, and 11 bases separated the two germline ends. This chain's CDR3 is CSAMQGQETQYF. DNA of the CDR3: TGCAGTGCTATGCAGGGTCAGGAGACCCAGTACTTC.

The rearrangement joins TRBV15 to TRBJ2-5; maybe TRBD2 (6 bases). The CDR3 is 14 amino acids. Per germline, CDR1 LNHNV and CDR2 YYDKDF (reference sequence). Trimming pared 5 bases from V and 5 bases from J, leaving 15 bases between. The CDR3 nucleotides read TGTGCCACCAGCGAGAGGAGGGCGAGGGAGACCCAGTACTTC. Amino acid sequence: CATSERRARETQYF.

The sample holds one count of this clonotype. The chain recombines TRBV6-6 with TRBJ1-1; maybe TRBD1 (5 bases). CDR3 length equals 13 residues. The V and J ends lost 0 bases and 8 bases respectively, with 10 bases between them. CDR1 and CDR2 (germline): MNHNY, SVGAGI (reference sequence). CDR3: CASSYSYRDEAFF. CDR3 nucleotides: TGTGCCAGCAGTTACTCTTATCGGGACGAAGCTTTCTTT.

This clonotype was counted at least ten times. The rearrangement joins TRBV24-1 to TRBJ2-3; D is possibly TRBD2 (5 bases). V lost 8 bases, J lost 4 bases, and 21 bases lay in between. CDR3 length: 16 amino acids. CDR1 and CDR2 (germline): KGHDR, SFDVKD. The CDR3 loop reads CATMRSGERTSDTQYF. The CDR3 DNA sequence: TGTGCCACCATGAGGAGTGGAGAAAGGACTTCAGATACGCAGTATTTT.

This clonotype was counted many times. The genes are TRBV6-5 and TRBJ1-5; D perhaps matches TRBD1 (5 bases). CDR1 is MNHEY and CDR2 is SVGAGI in the germline V gene. Between the trimmed V and J ends, which lost 7 bases and 4 bases, there was a span of 17 bases. This CDR3 comprises 15 residues. CDR3 DNA sequence: TGTGCCAGCACCAGGGAAAGGACGGGAAATCAGCCCCAGCATTTT. Its protein product is CASTRERTGNQPQHF.

This clonotype was found many times. The chain couples TRBV10-3 to TRBJ2-1; D remains unclear. The CDR3 totals 13 residues. Trimming took 6 bases from V and 7 from J, leaving 13 bases between them. In germline, CDR1 is ENHRY, CDR2 SYGVKD. The CDR3 protein is CAISQKSENEQFF. DNA of the CDR3: TGTGCCATCAGCCAAAAATCCGAGAATGAGCAGTTCTTC.

This chain connects TRBV20-1 to TRBJ1-2; D remains unclear. CDR3 length: 16 residues. CDR1 DFQATT and CDR2 SNEGSKA come from the germline V gene (reference sequence). Trimming took 1 base from V and 2 from J, leaving 17 bases between them. The CDR3 bases are TGCAGTGCTAGAGGCTGGGGAGAGGGCAGAAACTATGGCTACACCTTC. This gives the protein CSARGWGEGRNYGYTF.

This clonotype is a singleton in its sample. The chain employs TRBV6-2 or TRBV6-3 and TRBJ2-7; TRBD1 is a possible D gene (6 bases). From germline, CDR1 is MNHEY and CDR2 SVGEGT. The CDR3 loop spans 13 amino acids. Trimming removed 6 bases from V and 7 bases from J, with 16 bases in between. The CDR3 DNA sequence: TGTGCCAGCAGACCTCTTACAGGGCGAGAGCAGTACTTC. Translated: CASRPLTGREQYF.

The CDR3 sequence: CASSLPDRYNEQFF. In DNA form, the CDR3 reads TGTGCCAGCAGTTTACCGGACAGGTACAATGAGCAGTTCTTC. The chain couples TRBV27 to TRBJ2-1, with TRBD1 matching 7 bases. V was pared by 2 bases and J by 4 bases, with 2 bases of the junction left unmatched. The CDR3 spans 14 residues. Germline CDR1 is MNHEY and CDR2 is SMNVEV (reference sequence).

The rearrangement joins TRBV25-1 to TRBJ2-5, with D possibly matching TRBD2 (7 bases). This CDR3 region has 16 residues. Looked up from germline, CDR1 is MGHDK and CDR2 is SYGVNS. V was pared by 6 bases and J by 5 bases, with 22 bases between. DNA of the CDR3: TGTGCCAGCAGCGAGGGGAGGGCCAGGGGAGGGGAGACCCAGTACTTC. Protein sequence: CASSEGRARGGETQYF.

The table lists this clonotype with a few counts. J is TRBJ2-1 and V is TRBV11-2, with 7 bases identical to TRBD1. CDR1 SGHAT and CDR2 FQNNGV come from the germline V gene. Trimming at V came to 1 base and at J to 2 bases, leaving 5 bases not matched to a gene. This CDR3 spans 16 amino acids. The CDR3 coding sequence is TGTGCCAGCAGCTTAGGAGGGGGCAGGGCCTACAATGAGCAGTTCTTC. Protein: CASSLGGGRAYNEQFF.

The chain carries TRBV7-2 and TRBJ2-3; 8 bases map to TRBD2. The CDR3 has 15 residues. The germline gives CDR1 SGHTA, CDR2 FQGNSA. Unmatched junction bases numbered 4, after V lost 4 bases and J lost 1 base. For the CDR3, the DNA is TGTGCCAGCAGCTCCCAGCGGGGGCGCACAGATACGCAGTATTTT. Encoded protein: CASSSQRGRTDTQYF.

This clonotype was seen a handful of times. The chain has TRBV20-1 and TRBJ2-1; TRBD2 matches at 16 bases. Germline trimming cut 6 bases from V and 4 bases from J; bases unmatched to any gene: 9. Germline CDR1 and CDR2: DFQATT and SNEGSKA (reference sequence). The CDR3 is made up of 17 amino acids. The CDR3 DNA reads TGCAGTGCCCCGGGACTAGCGGGGGGGGAATCTTACAATGAGCAGTTCTTC. Encoded protein: CSAPGLAGGESYNEQFF.